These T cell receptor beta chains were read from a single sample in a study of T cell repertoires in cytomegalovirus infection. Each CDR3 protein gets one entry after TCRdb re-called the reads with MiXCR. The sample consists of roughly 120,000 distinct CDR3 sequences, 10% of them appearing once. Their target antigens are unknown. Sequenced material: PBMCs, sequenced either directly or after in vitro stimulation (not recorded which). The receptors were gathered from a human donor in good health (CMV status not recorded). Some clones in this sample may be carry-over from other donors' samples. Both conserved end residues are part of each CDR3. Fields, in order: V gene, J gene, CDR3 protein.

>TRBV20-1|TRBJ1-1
CSATLGGGAAEAFF
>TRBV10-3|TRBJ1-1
CAISESGTNTEAFF
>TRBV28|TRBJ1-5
CASTKWAGPRVPQHF
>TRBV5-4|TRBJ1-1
CASSSRDARAEAFF
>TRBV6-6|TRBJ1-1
CASRPGQGPNTEAFF
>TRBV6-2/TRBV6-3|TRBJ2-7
CASKGTAYYEQYF
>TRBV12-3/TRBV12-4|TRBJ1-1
CASRGRGGDTEAFF
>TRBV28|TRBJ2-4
CASSWARTSGVAKNIQYF
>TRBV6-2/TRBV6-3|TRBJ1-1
CASSYSTGPEGEAFF
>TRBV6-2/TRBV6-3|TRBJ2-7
CASSYSTSVIYEQYF
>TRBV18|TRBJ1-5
CASSPSGVQPQHF
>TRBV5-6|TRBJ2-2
CASSFGTGNTGELFF
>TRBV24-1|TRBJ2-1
CATSDHGQSSYNEQFF
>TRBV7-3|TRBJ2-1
CASRLELGNEQFF
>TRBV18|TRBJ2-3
CASSPTLSTDTQYF
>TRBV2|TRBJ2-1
CASQGAGGSYNEQFF
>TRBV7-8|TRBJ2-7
CASSPRLASVDEQYF
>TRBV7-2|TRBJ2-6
CASSGGGGANVLTF
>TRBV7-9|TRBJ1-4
CASSLGQLNEKLFF
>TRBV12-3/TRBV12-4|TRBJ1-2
CASRNRLDNYGYTF
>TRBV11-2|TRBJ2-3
CASSLATSGTRTDTQYF
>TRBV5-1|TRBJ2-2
CASSPGDTGELFF
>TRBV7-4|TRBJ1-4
CASSLPRATNEKLFF
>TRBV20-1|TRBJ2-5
CSAQGGTFQETQYF
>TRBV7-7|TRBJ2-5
CASSLGGQGQETQYF
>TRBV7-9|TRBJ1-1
CASRSNRVTEAFF
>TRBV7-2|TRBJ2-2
CASSWGTGELFF
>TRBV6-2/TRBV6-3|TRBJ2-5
CASSLPRDGETQYF
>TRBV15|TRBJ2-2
CATSPRTSRLTGELFF
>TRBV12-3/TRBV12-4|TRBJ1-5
CASSNTGGFNQPQHF
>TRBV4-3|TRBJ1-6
CASSQEQGSRNSPLHF
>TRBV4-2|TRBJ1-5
CASSQDPWQGVNQPQHF
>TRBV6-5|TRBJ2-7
CASSYTGSYEQYF
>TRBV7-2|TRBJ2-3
CASWASGYSTDTQYF
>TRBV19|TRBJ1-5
CASSPRPSQPQHF
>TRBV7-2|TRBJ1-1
CASSFEQANTEAFF
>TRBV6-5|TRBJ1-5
CASRIRGFSNQPQHF
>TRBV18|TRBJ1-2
CASSPRGEVHTF
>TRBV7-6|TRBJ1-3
CASSQDGVSGNTIYF
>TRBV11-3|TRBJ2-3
CASSFEFLSAKIPVDTQYF
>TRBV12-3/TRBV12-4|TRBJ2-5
CASSRGTGPQETQYF
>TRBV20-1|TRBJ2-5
CSARGPGGRNQETQYF
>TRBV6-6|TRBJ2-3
CASTWTSGATDTQYF
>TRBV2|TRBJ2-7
CASARENYEQYF
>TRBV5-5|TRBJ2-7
CASSPGSGYEQYF
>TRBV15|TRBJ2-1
CATSRDTPEQFF
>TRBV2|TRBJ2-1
CASVKEGGGGNEQFF
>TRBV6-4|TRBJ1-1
CASRGDRGPVNTEAFF
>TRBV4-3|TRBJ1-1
CASSHATGKGQGMTEAEAFF
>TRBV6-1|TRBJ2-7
CASRKLRTGSSYEQYF
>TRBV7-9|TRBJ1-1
CASSLNSGTEAFF
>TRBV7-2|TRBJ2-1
CASKRLDYNEQFF